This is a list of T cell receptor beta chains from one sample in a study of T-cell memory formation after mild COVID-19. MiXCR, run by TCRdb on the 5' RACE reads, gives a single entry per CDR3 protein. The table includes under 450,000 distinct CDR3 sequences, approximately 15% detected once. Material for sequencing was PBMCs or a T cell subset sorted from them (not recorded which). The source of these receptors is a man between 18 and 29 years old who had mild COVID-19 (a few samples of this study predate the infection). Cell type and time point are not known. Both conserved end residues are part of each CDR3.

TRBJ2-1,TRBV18,CASGRRGGTYNEQFF
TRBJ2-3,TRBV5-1,CASSFSPRLAADTDTQYF
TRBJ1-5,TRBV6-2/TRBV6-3,CASSWATEQPQHF
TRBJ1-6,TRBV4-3,CASSQDYSPLHF
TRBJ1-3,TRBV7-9,CASLDSGGNTIYF
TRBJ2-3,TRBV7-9,CASSQSGGSTDTQYF
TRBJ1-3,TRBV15,CATSSRRIDRGKGNTIYF
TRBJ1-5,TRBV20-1,CSARDQKGGKPQHF
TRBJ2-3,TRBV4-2,CASSLGQGGATQYF
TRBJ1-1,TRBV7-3,CASSSGQNTEAFF
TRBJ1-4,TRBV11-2,CASSFRAVTTNEKLFF
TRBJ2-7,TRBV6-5,CASSSGGPGYEQYF
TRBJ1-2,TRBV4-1,CASSPDGNYGYTF
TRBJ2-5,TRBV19,CASIDGASGQETQYF
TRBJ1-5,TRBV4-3,CASSSDVEQPQHF
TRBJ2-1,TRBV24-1,CATSLDRVGEQFF
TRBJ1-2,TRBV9,CASSQGVQRGYTF
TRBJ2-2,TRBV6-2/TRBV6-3,CASSYSQGPGELFF
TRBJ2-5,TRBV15,CATSRDYGELAGLETQYF
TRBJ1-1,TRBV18,CASSPRAGVVEAFF
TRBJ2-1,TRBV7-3,CASSAAELSSYNEQFF
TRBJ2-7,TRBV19,CASSMDGTSGNYEQYF
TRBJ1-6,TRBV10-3,CAISDKDNSPLHF
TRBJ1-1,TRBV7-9,CASNGGVSYNTEAFF
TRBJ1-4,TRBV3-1,CASSRLKGTNEKLFF
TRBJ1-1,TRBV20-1,CSASTSNTEAFF
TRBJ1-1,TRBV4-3,CASSRLRWMNTEAFF
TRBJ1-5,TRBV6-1,CASSEGQGNQPQHF
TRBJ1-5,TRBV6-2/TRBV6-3,CASSYLRGSNQPQHF
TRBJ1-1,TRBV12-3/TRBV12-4,CASSRTGNTEAFF
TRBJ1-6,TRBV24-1,CATSASDRVNSPLHF
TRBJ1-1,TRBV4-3,CASSQVGGAVGEAFF
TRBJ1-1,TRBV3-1,CASSQEGGPNTEAFF
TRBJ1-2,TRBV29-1,CSVGRDGYTF
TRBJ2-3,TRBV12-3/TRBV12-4,CATGGLATSSSTDTQYF
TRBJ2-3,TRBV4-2,CASSRDRDTQYF
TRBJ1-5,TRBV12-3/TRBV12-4,CASSPGGGVMPQHF
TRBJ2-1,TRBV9,CASSRGTAHNEQFF
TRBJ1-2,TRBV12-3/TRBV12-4,CASSFRTGSPGYTF
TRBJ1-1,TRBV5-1,CASSLGRHLNTEAFF
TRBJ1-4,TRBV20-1,CSAKGAPNNEKLFF
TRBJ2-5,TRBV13,CASSLGLAGGLETQYF
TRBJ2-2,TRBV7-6,CASSLVTGTGELFF
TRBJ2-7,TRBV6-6,CASSHRDGSYEQYF
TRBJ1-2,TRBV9,CASSAENYGYTF
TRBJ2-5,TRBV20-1,CSEGAIQTQYF
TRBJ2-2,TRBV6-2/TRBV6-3,CASSYSAGGFGGELFF
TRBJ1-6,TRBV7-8,CASSLETGSSYNSPLHF
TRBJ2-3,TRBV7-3,CASSLRQADTQYF
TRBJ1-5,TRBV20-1,CSASEGDVLQHF
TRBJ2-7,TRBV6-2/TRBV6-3,CASSASGAYEQYF
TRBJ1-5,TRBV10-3,CAISDPGDGWQPQHF
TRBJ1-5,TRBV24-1,CATSESEYQPQHF
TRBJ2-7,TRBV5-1,CASSSGTSVHEQYF